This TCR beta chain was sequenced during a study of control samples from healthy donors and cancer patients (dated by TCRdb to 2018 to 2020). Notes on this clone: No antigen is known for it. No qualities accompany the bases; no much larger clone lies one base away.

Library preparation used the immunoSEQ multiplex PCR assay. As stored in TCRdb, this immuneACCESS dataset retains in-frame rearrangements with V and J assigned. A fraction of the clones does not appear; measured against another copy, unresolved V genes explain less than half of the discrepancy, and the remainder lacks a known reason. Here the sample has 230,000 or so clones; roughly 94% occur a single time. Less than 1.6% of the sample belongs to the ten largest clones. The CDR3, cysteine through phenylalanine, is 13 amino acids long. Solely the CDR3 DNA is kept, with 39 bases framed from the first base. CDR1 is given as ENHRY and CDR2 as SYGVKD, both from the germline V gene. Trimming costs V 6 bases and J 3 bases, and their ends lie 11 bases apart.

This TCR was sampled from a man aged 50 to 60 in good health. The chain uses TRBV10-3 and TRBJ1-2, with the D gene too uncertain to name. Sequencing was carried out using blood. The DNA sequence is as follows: TGTGCCATCAGCGAGGTGGCAGACTATGGCTACACCTTC. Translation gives CAISEVADYGYTF.